A single sample is the source of the 10 T cell receptor beta chains below, sequenced in a study of regulatory T cells in long-lasting Graves disease. The time point is: persistent/refractory GD, antithyroid drugs over 5 years with positive TRAb. Scientists built the TCR library using RNA that was extracted from PBMCs. The TCR beta library used iRepertoire HTBI primers with Arm-PCR amplification of CDR3. TCRdb called the multiplex PCR reads again in MiXCR, with one record for every CDR3 protein. This sample has roughly 500,000 distinct CDR3 sequences; approximately 22% occur once, and the top ten carry less than 15%. Here the sequenced sample was peripheral blood mononuclear cells (PBMCs), taken when the disease was refractory, from a patient treated with antithyroid drugs. The receptors shown here come from a female donor with Graves disease.

There are many counts of this clonotype. The V call is TRBV7-2, the J call TRBJ1-1; no firm D call. Germline loops: CDR1 SGHTA, CDR2 FQGNSA. Trimming stripped 2 bases from V and 1 base from J, with 8 bases between. The CDR3 consists of 14 residues. The CDR3 region has the DNA TGTGCCAGCAGCTTATATGCGGCGAACACTGAAGCTTTCTTT. It translates to CASSLYAANTEAFF.

Of note for this clonotype: This may stem from a read error, because a much larger clone lies one nucleotide away. The chain couples TRBV28 to TRBJ1-4; a weak D match, TRBD1 (5 bases). Germline assignment: CDR1 MDHEN and CDR2 SYDVKM. The CDR3 is 18 residues long. The CDR3 sequence: CASGLLTQGHATNEKLFF. The CDR3 DNA sequence: TGTGCCAGCGGTTTACTGACCCAGGGCCATGCAACTAATGAAAAACTGTTTTTT.

This clonotype was seen more than once but under ten times. The rearrangement links TRBV4-1 to TRBJ1-2; TRBD1 matches 8 bases. Per germline, CDR1 MGHRA and CDR2 YSYEKL. CDR3 length equals 14 residues. V lost 3 bases, J lost 4 bases, and 4 bases stayed unmatched. The CDR3 nucleotides are TGCGCCAGCAGCCACGGACAGGGCGGCTATGGCTACACCTTC. Translated, it gives CASSHGQGGYGYTF.

This clonotype occurred once. This chain links TRBV28 with TRBJ1-4, with D hard to call. Trimming pared 4 bases from V and 8 bases from J, leaving 11 bases between. Germline-derived CDR1 and CDR2 are MDHEN and SYDVKM. The CDR3 loop spans 13 amino acids. The CDR3 DNA is TGTGCCAGCAGTTCTTGGGGTTCGGAAAAACTGTTTTTT. It encodes CASSSWGSEKLFF.

This sequence joins TRBV28 and TRBJ2-1, with no clear D. The CDR3 loop spans 12 amino acids. CDR1 and CDR2 from the germline V gene are MDHEN and SYDVKM. V was cut by 3 bases and J by 9 bases, with 9 bases left in between. The CDR3 loop is CASSLGWFEQFF. DNA of the CDR3: TGTGCCAGCAGTTTGGGATGGTTTGAGCAGTTCTTC. The full variable domain, with the rest looked up from reference TRBV28 and TRBJ2-1, is DVKVTQSSRYLVKRTGEKVFLECVQDMDHENMFWYRQDPGLGLRLIYFSYDVKMKEKGDIPEGYSVSREKKERFSLILESASTNQTSMYLCASSLGWFEQFFGPGTRLTVL.

The V gene is TRBV5-1, the J gene TRBJ2-7; TRBD1 or TRBD2 may be the D gene (5 bases each). V was trimmed by 4 bases and J by 6 bases, leaving 17 bases between them. The CDR3 loop spans 14 amino acids. CDR1 is SGHRS, CDR2 YFSETQ, per germline. In nucleotides, the CDR3 is TGCGCCAGCAGCCGGGTGGGGGTCGATCGCGAGCAGTACTTC. This codes for CASSRVGVDREQYF.

V is TRBV6-1 and J is TRBJ2-7, with TRBD2 matching 9 bases. J gave up 0 bases and V 7 bases, and 16 bases lay outside the gene matches. CDR1 is MNHNS and CDR2 is SASEGT in the germline V gene. This CDR3 has 18 amino acids. The CDR3 protein is CASKFPSGTRHSSYEQYF. The CDR3 region has the DNA TGTGCCAGCAAGTTCCCTAGCGGGACGCGCCATAGCTCCTACGAGCAGTACTTC.

This clonotype came up a few times. The J gene is TRBJ2-4, the V gene TRBV5-1; possible D gene TRBD2, 6 bases. The CDR3 consists of 16 residues. The germline V gene has CDR1 SGHRS and CDR2 YFSETQ. V was shortened by 5 bases and J by 7 bases, with 22 bases between the two germline ends. CDR3 nucleotides: TGCGCCAGCAGTTCAACCGGGACGGGAGATTGGAACATTCAGTACTTC. Protein product: CASSSTGTGDWNIQYF.

The V call is TRBV18, the J call TRBJ1-2; D possibly corresponds to TRBD1 (6 bases). The CDR3 totals 13 residues. Trimming cost V 2 bases and J 6 bases, with 10 bases left between them. Germline V gives CDR1 KGHSH, CDR2 LQKENI. The CDR3 is CASSPRTVDGYTF. In nucleotides, the CDR3 is TGTGCCAGCTCACCAAGGACAGTCGATGGCTACACCTTC.

This clonotype has a handful of counts. CDR3 amino acids: CASTLGGSTGELFF. The CDR3 bases are TGTGCCAGCACCCTGGGGGGGTCCACCGGGGAGCTGTTTTTT. This chain connects TRBV12-3 or TRBV12-4 to TRBJ2-2, with 7 bases lining up with TRBD2. V dropped 7 bases and J dropped 4; count of bases not matched to a gene: 6. CDR3 length: 14 amino acids.